This is a list of T cell receptor beta chains from one sample in a study of OX40 agonist ivuxolimab in advanced cancers. Assay used: immunoSEQ multiplex PCR; TCRdb lists only in-frame clones, some missing. Of roughly 100,000 clones listed, about 90% were seen once; the top ten hold roughly 1.5%. The specimen comprised CD4+ or CD8+ T cells sorted from blood, sampled in a trial of the OX40 agonist ivuxolimab. These receptors originate from an adult with an advanced solid tumor such as melanoma, head and neck, liver or kidney cancer. Each CDR3 is given with its conserved first and last residue. The D gene is left open where the match is weak. For some rows the clone size is stated as once, few or many, or as a class when expanded; others skip it.

>.|TRBJ1-1|15|TRBV6-1|.
CASSEVWKGNTEAFF
TGTGCCAGCAGTGAAGTGTGGAAAGGGAACACTGAAGCTTTCTTT
>.|TRBJ1-1|13|TRBV19|.
CASSIGAITEAFF
TGTGCCAGTAGTATTGGAGCCATTACTGAAGCTTTCTTT
>.|TRBJ2-1|11|TRBV6-1|.
CASSETHEQFF
TGTGCCAGCAGTGAGACGCATGAGCAGTTCTTC
>.|TRBJ1-3|15|TRBV18|.
CASSRQARSGNTIYF
TGTGCCAGCTCACGTCAGGCACGCTCTGGAAACACCATATATTTT
>.|TRBJ2-1|17|TRBV4-3|TRBD2
CASSHAIYTSGRYEQFF
TGCGCCAGCAGCCACGCAATCTACACTAGCGGACGCTATGAGCAGTTCTTC
>.|TRBJ1-1|12|TRBV19|.
CASAGTRTEAFF
TGTGCCAGTGCTGGCACCAGAACTGAAGCTTTCTTT
>.|TRBJ2-6|17|TRBV5-1|.
CASSSLPVSSGANVLTF
TGCGCCAGCAGCTCTCTTCCGGTGAGCTCTGGGGCCAACGTCCTGACTTTC
>once|TRBJ2-7|16|TRBV4-2|TRBD2
CASSQDRRQGGSEQYF
TGTGCCAGCAGCCAAGATCGGCGGCAGGGAGGGAGCGAGCAGTACTTC
>.|TRBJ2-7|14|TRBV19|TRBD2
CASSPGLVSYEQYF
TGTGCCAGTAGCCCCGGACTAGTGTCCTACGAGCAGTACTTC
>.|TRBJ2-1|16|TRBV5-1|TRBD1
CASSLEGQGAINEQFF
TGCGCCAGCAGCCTGGAGGGACAGGGGGCTATCAATGAGCAGTTCTTC
>.|TRBJ2-3|11|TRBV30|.
CAWGLVDTQYF
TGTGCCTGGGGGTTAGTAGATACGCAGTATTTT
>.|TRBJ2-7|17|TRBV5-6|TRBD2
CASSLPQSLAGEVEQYF
TGTGCCAGCAGCTTGCCCCAAAGTCTAGCGGGAGAGGTAGAGCAGTACTTC
>.|TRBJ2-7|14|TRBV10-3|.
CAISEFPPEDEQYF
TGTGCCATCAGTGAGTTCCCCCCCGAGGACGAGCAGTACTTC
>.|TRBJ1-6|14|TRBV5-1|.
CASSLAQPNSPLHF
TGCGCCAGCAGCTTGGCACAGCCCAATTCACCCCTCCACTTT